The 6 T cell receptor beta chains reported below all come from one sample, sequenced in a study of cytomegalovirus exposure and HLA in healthy donors. Vbeta (60) and Jbeta (13) primers were used in the PCR. TCRdb's table, derived via immunoSEQ multiplex PCR, lists solely in-frame clones and lacks some. This table holds around 130,000 clones, about two thirds found once. The sample was PBMCs. Every receptor here comes from a woman between 55 and 75 years old in good health and CMV-seropositive.

The chain combines TRBV6-1 with TRBJ1-2; TRBD1 matches at 7 bases. Trimming took 0 bases from V and 4 from J; bases not matched to a gene: 2. The germline gives CDR1 MNHNS, CDR2 SASEGT. This CDR3 comprises 14 residues. CDR3 DNA sequence: TGTGCCAGCAGTGAAGCCCCAGGGGGCTATGGCTACACCTTC. Translated: CASSEAPGGYGYTF.

In regard to this clone: Other nucleotide sequences in the sample specify the same CDR3. The rearrangement uses TRBV5-6 and TRBJ1-5; no clear D. V dropped 0 bases and J dropped 0 bases, with 7 bases sitting between them. CDR3 size: 15 residues. CDR1 and CDR2 (germline): SGHDT, YYEEEE. The CDR3 reads CASSLGGFSNQPQHF. As DNA, the CDR3 is TGTGCCAGCAGCTTGGGAGGATTTAGCAATCAGCCCCAGCATTTT.

The chain couples TRBV7-8 to TRBJ1-1; D not resolved. V dropped 7 bases and J dropped 1 base, with 13 bases sitting between them. Per the germline V gene, CDR1 is SGHVS and CDR2 is FQNEAQ. The CDR3 is made up of 14 amino acids. The CDR3 DNA reads as TGTGCCAGCATTGACCGGGAGGGGAACACTGAAGCTTTCTTT. Amino acid sequence: CASIDREGNTEAFF.

V usage is TRBV19 and J usage is TRBJ2-7; maybe TRBD2 (6 bases). Germline values: CDR1 LNHDA, CDR2 SQIVND (reference sequence). The CDR3 contains 11 residues. Trimming pared 7 bases from V and 4 bases from J, leaving 8 bases between. The CDR3 DNA follows: TGTGCCAGTATGGGGGGATACGAGCAGTACTTC. It codes for CASMGGYEQYF.

The chain employs TRBV10-3 and TRBJ2-7; the match to TRBD1 covers 8 bases. CDR3 size: 12 residues. The V and J ends lost 6 bases and 7 bases, in that order; junction bases with no gene match: 5. Germline V CDR1 and CDR2: ENHRY, SYGVKD. The CDR3 reads CAISSGQAEQYF. CDR3 DNA sequence: TGTGCCATCAGCTCGGGACAGGCGGAGCAGTACTTC.

This chain connects TRBV6-5 to TRBJ1-3; perhaps TRBD1 as D (6 bases). Trimming took 6 bases from V and 2 from J, leaving 14 bases between them. CDR1 MNHEY and CDR2 SVGAGI come from the germline V gene. The CDR3 is 15 residues long. CDR3 nucleotides: TGTGCCAGCAGCTCCACCGGGACACCTGGAAACACCATATATTTT. Its protein product is CASSSTGTPGNTIYF.